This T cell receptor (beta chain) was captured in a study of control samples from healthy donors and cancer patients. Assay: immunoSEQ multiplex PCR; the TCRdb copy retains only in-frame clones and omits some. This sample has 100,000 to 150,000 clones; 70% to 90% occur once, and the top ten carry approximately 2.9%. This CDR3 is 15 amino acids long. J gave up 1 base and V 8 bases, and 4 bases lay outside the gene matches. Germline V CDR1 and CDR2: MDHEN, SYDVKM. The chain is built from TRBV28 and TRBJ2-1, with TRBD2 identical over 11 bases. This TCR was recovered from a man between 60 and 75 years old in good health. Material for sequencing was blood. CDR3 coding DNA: TGTGCCAGCGAAGGGACTAGCGGTTCCTACAATGAGCAGTTCTTC. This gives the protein CASEGTSGSYNEQFF. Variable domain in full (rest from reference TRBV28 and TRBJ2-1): DVKVTQSSRYLVKRTGEKVFLECVQDMDHENMFWYRQDPGLGLRLIYFSYDVKMKEKGDIPEGYSVSREKKERFSLILESASTNQTSMYLCASEGTSGSYNEQFFGPGTRLTVL.